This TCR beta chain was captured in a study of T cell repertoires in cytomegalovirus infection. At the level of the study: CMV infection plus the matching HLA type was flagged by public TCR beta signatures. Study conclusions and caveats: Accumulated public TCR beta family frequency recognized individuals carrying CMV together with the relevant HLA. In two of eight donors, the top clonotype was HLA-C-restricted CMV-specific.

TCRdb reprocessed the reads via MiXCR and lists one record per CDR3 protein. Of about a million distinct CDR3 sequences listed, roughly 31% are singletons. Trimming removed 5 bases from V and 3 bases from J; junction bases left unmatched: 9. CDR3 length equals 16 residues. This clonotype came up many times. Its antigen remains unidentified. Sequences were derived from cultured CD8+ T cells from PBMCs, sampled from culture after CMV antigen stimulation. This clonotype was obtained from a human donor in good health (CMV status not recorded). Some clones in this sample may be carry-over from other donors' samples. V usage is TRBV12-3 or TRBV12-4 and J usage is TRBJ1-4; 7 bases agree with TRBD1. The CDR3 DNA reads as TGTGCCAGCAGTCGACAGGGATTGGTTGCTAATGAAAAACTGTTTTTT. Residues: CASSRQGLVANEKLFF.